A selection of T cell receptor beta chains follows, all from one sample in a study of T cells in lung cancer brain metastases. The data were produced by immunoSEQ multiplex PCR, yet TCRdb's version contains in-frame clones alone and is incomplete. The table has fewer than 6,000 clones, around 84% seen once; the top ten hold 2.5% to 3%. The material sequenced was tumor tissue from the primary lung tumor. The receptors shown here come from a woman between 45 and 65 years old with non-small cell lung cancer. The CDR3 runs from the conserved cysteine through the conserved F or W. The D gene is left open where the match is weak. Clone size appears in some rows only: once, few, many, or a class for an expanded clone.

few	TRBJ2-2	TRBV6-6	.	CASSYSDGELFF	TGTGCCAGCAGTTATAGCGACGGGGAGCTGTTTTTT
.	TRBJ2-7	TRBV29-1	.	CSVGGDPQRAYEQYF	TGCAGCGTGGGGGGTGACCCCCAAAGGGCCTACGAGCAGTACTTC
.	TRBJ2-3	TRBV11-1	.	CASSLGGDTQYF	TGTGCCAGCAGCTTGGGGGGAGATACGCAGTATTTT
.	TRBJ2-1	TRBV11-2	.	CASSLHLRQASYNEQFF	TGTGCCAGCAGCCTTCACCTTAGACAGGCGTCCTACAATGAGCAGTTCTTC
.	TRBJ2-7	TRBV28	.	CASHDDGATYEQYF	TGTGCCAGCCATGACGACGGGGCGACGTACGAGCAGTACTTC
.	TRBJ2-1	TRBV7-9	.	CASSLAKNEQFF	TGTGCCAGCAGCTTAGCGAAGAATGAGCAGTTCTTC
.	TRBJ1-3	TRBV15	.	CATSEGNTIYF	TGTGCCACCAGTGAGGGAAACACCATATATTTT
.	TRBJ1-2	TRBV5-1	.	CASSSSFSGTNYGYTF	TGCGCCAGCAGCTCCTCTTTTTCAGGGACCAACTATGGCTACACCTTC
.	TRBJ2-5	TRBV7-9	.	CASSLAPAGNQETQYF	TGTGCCAGCAGCTTAGCCCCGGCAGGGAACCAAGAGACCCAGTACTTC
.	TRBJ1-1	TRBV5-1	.	CASSLVANTEAFF	TGCGCCAGCAGCTTGGTGGCTAACACTGAAGCTTTCTTT
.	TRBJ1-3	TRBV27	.	CASSFQGKGFSGNTIYF	TGTGCCAGCAGTTTTCAGGGAAAGGGGTTCTCTGGAAACACTATATATTTT
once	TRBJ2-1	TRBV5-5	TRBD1	CASSRKGQGDNEQFF	TGTGCCAGCAGCAGAAAAGGACAGGGGGACAATGAGCAGTTCTTC
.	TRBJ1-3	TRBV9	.	CASSVGGGGGNTIYF	TGTGCCAGCAGCGTAGGCGGAGGCGGTGGAAACACCATATATTTT
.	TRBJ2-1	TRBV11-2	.	CASSHSHNEQFF	TGTGCCAGCAGCCATAGTCACAATGAGCAGTTCTTC
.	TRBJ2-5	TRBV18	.	CASRNGGGGETQYF	TGTGCCAGCCGAAACGGGGGCGGCGGAGAGACCCAGTACTTC
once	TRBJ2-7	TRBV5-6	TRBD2	CASSIRTRSYEQYF	TGTGCTAGCAGCATACGGACTAGGTCCTACGAGCAGTACTTC
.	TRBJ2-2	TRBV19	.	CASSIAAGNTGELFF	TGTGCCAGTAGTATAGCGGCGGGGAACACCGGGGAGCTGTTTTTT
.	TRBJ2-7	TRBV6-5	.	CASRAGGLTYEQYF	TGTGCCAGCAGAGCCGGCGGGTTAACCTACGAGCAGTACTTC
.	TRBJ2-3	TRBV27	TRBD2	CASSLRAGGLGGTDTQYF	TGTGCCAGCAGTTTAAGGGCGGGGGGGCTGGGCGGCACAGATACGCAGTATTTT
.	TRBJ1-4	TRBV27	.	CASSSRSTGLEKLFF	TGTGCCAGCAGTTCCCGGAGTACGGGGTTGGAAAAACTGTTTTTT
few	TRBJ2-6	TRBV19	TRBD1	CASSGGQGISGANVLTF	TGTGCCAGTAGTGGGGGACAGGGGATCTCTGGGGCCAACGTCCTGACTTTC
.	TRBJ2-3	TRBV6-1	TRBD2	CATGLAATDTQYF	TGTGCCACGGGACTAGCGGCCACAGATACGCAGTATTTT
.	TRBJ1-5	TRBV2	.	CASSDVGGRGQPQHF	TGTGCCAGCAGTGATGTCGGGGGCCGGGGCCAGCCCCAGCATTTT
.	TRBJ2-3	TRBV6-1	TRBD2	CASLVAGVFPTQYF	TGTGCCAGCCTGGTAGCGGGAGTTTTCCCCACGCAGTATTTT
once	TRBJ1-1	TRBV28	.	CASSSLRASDGNTEAFF	TGTGCCAGCAGTTCCCTCCGGGCGTCAGATGGTAACACTGAAGCTTTCTTT
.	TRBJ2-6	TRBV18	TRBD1	CASSRDSSGANVLTF	TGTGCCAGCTCCCGGGACAGCTCTGGGGCCAACGTCCTGACTTTC
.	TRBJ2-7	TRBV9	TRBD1	CASSVTGGAGYEQYF	TGTGCCAGCAGCGTTACAGGGGGCGCCGGCTACGAGCAGTACTTC
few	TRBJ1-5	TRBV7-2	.	CASSVGRDQPQHF	TGTGCCAGCAGCGTCGGACGTGATCAGCCCCAGCATTTT
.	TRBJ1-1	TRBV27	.	CASSLSPGMNTEAFF	TGTGCCAGCAGTTTATCCCCGGGGATGAACACTGAAGCTTTCTTT
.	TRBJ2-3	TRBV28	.	CAHRRGNTQYF	TGTGCCCACAGGAGGGGGAATACGCAGTATTTT
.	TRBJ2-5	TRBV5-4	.	CASSPEGGGQETQYF	TGTGCCAGCAGCCCCGAGGGTGGGGGTCAAGAGACCCAGTACTTC
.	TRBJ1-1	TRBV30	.	CAWRTAGMNTEAFF	TGTGCCTGGAGGACTGCGGGAATGAACACTGAAGCTTTCTTT
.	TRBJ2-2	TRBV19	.	CASSIEEGTGELFF	TGTGCCAGTAGTATCGAAGAGGGCACCGGGGAGCTGTTTTTT
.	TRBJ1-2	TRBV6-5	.	CASSYSSAGSRGYTF	TGTGCCAGCAGTTACTCGTCGGCAGGGAGTCGTGGCTACACCTTC
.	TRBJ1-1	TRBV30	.	CAWSVAQILNTEAFF	TGTGCCTGGAGTGTGGCACAGATCCTGAACACTGAAGCTTTCTTT
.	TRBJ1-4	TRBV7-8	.	CASSSNRRPNEKLFF	TGTGCCAGCAGCTCGAACAGGCGTCCTAATGAAAAACTGTTTTTT
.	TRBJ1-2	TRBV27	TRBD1	CASSHADRGPIYGYTF	TGTGCCAGCAGCCACGCGGACAGGGGGCCGATCTATGGCTACACCTTC
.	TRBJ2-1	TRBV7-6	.	CASSSDLFSYNEQFF	TGTGCCAGCAGCTCAGACCTGTTCAGCTACAATGAGCAGTTCTTC
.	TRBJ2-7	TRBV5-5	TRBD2	CASSLVGLAAREQYF	TGTGCCAGCAGCTTGGTGGGACTAGCGGCCCGCGAGCAGTACTTC
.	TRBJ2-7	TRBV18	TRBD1	CASSQSDRAIYEQYF	TGTGCCAGCTCACAATCAGACAGGGCCATCTACGAGCAGTACTTC
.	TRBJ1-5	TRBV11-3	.	CASSLDQTAAAQPQHF	TGTGCCAGCAGCTTAGATCAAACGGCCGCGGCTCAGCCCCAGCATTTT
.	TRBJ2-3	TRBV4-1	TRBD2	CASSHPGGLAGPNTDTQYF	TGCGCCAGCAGCCATCCCGGGGGATTAGCGGGGCCAAACACAGATACGCAGTATTTT
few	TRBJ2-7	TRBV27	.	CASSLGGASSYEQYF	TGTGCCAGCAGTTTAGGAGGGGCCAGCTCCTACGAGCAGTACTTC
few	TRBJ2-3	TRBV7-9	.	CASSLLSTDTQYF	TGTGCCAGCAGCTTGCTTAGCACAGATACGCAGTATTTT